This is a list of T cell receptor beta chains from one sample in a study of technical replicates of blood from several donors. TCRdb's copy holds only in-frame clones and misses some; the assay was immunoSEQ multiplex PCR. This sample has around 61,000 clones, with about 90% found just once. The sequenced sample consisted of PBMCs. The receptors were sampled from a human donor in good health. Some clones in this sample may be carry-over from other donors' samples. CDR3s include the opening cysteine and the closing phenylalanine or tryptophan. A D gene is named only where the DNA matches it firmly. Rows may omit the clone size; those that give it use once, few, many or a size class.

>TRBV7-6|NA|NA|TRBJ2-3
CASSFLRGDTQYF
TGTGCCAGCAGCTTTCTTAGGGGTGATACGCAGTATTTT
>TRBV5-1|once|NA|TRBJ2-7
CASSGLQGHSEQYF
TGCGCCAGCAGCGGTCTGCAGGGTCATAGCGAGCAGTACTTC
>TRBV27|NA|NA|TRBJ2-5
CASSSPLVETQYF
TGTGCCAGCAGTTCTCCCCTCGTGGAGACCCAGTACTTC
>TRBV29-1|few|TRBD1|TRBJ1-1
CSVGQGRFTEAFF
TGCAGCGTAGGACAGGGAAGGTTCACTGAAGCTTTCTTT
>TRBV4-1|NA|NA|TRBJ2-5
CASSQVELGGETQYF
TGCGCCAGCAGCCAAGTTGAACTAGGCGGGGAGACCCAGTACTTC
>TRBV11-2|NA|NA|TRBJ1-2
CASSLVGGLIGSGYTF
TGTGCCAGCAGCTTAGTAGGTGGCCTTATCGGGAGTGGCTACACCTTC
>TRBV6-5|NA|TRBD1|TRBJ2-7
CASSRLGTGGEQYF
TGTGCCAGCAGTCGGCTAGGGACAGGTGGCGAGCAGTACTTC
>TRBV30|NA|TRBD1|TRBJ1-1
CAGHRGFLTEAFF
TGTGCCGGGCACAGGGGGTTTCTGACTGAAGCTTTCTTT
>TRBV25-1|NA|NA|TRBJ2-2
CASRGRFTGELFF
TGTGCCAGCAGGGGGCGGTTCACCGGGGAGCTGTTTTTT
>TRBV30|NA|NA|TRBJ1-6
CACRGEYNSPLHF
TGTGCCTGCCGGGGAGAGTATAATTCACCCCTCCACTTT
>TRBV7-9|NA|TRBD1|TRBJ2-5
CASRQQGRGETQYF
TGTGCCAGCAGACAACAGGGGAGAGGAGAGACCCAGTACTTC
>TRBV7-9|NA|TRBD2|TRBJ2-7
CASSFVGLAGGPSPYEQYF
TGTGCCAGCAGCTTCGTGGGACTAGCGGGAGGGCCGAGCCCTTACGAGCAGTACTTC
>TRBV10-3|once|TRBD1|TRBJ2-3
CAISLGQERSTDTQYF
TGTGCCATCAGCTTAGGACAGGAGAGAAGCACAGATACGCAGTATTTT
>TRBV5-4|once|NA|TRBJ2-7
CASSLNRAYEQYF
TGTGCCAGCAGCTTAAACCGCGCCTACGAGCAGTACTTC
>TRBV7-2|NA|TRBD1|TRBJ1-2
CASSLDRGNYGYTF
TGTGCCAGCAGCCTAGACAGGGGGAACTATGGCTACACCTTC
>TRBV10-2|NA|TRBD2|TRBJ2-2
CASMGLADYTGELFF
TGCGCCAGCATGGGACTAGCGGACTACACCGGGGAGCTGTTTTTT
>TRBV2|NA|NA|TRBJ2-7
CASSTNDRRHSEQYF
TGTGCCAGCAGTACAAACGACAGGCGTCATAGCGAGCAGTACTTC
>TRBV7-7|NA|NA|TRBJ2-1
CASSFGESSYNEQFF
TGTGCCAGCAGCTTTGGGGAGAGCTCCTACAATGAGCAGTTCTTC
>TRBV7-8|NA|TRBD1|TRBJ2-2
CASSSRDRTGTYTGELFF
TGTGCCAGCAGCTCGAGAGACCGGACAGGGACGTACACCGGGGAGCTGTTTTTT
>TRBV9|NA|NA|TRBJ2-3
CASRLNRTTSTDTQYF
TGTGCCAGCAGGCTAAATCGGACAACTAGCACAGATACGCAGTATTTT
>TRBV7-8|NA|TRBD1|TRBJ1-1
CASSLTGGRGAFF
TGTGCCAGCAGCTTAACAGGGGGTAGGGGAGCTTTCTTT
>TRBV30|NA|TRBD1|TRBJ2-3
CAWARDRDTNF
TGTGCCTGGGCCCGAGACAGGGACACGAATTTT
>TRBV10-3|NA|NA|TRBJ1-5
CAISDRAGDQPQHF
TGTGCCATCAGTGATCGGGCAGGGGACCAGCCCCAGCATTTT